The T cell receptor beta chain under discussion was sequenced for a study of shared clonotypes between healthy human individuals. Note on this clone: This sample includes further DNA sequences coding for the same CDR3.

Sequencing used immunoSEQ multiplex PCR; TCRdb keeps in-frame clones, though not all of them. The table shows roughly 2 million clones, with about 95% occurring only once. The CDR3 runs to 13 residues. Between the trimmed V and J ends, which lost 4 bases and 0 bases, there was a span of 6 bases. In germline, CDR1 is SNHLY, CDR2 FYNNEI. Positively selected for CCR7, the CD45RO-negative cells used as naive CD8 cells excluded terminally differentiated effector memory CD45RA+ cells. The rearrangement joins TRBV2 to TRBJ1-2; D gene uncertain. The specimen sequenced was naive CD8+ T cells sorted from blood. The source of this sequence is a young man in good health. CDR3 region: CASSADSNYGYTF. DNA for the CDR3: TGTGCCAGCAGTGCGGATTCTAACTATGGCTACACCTTC.